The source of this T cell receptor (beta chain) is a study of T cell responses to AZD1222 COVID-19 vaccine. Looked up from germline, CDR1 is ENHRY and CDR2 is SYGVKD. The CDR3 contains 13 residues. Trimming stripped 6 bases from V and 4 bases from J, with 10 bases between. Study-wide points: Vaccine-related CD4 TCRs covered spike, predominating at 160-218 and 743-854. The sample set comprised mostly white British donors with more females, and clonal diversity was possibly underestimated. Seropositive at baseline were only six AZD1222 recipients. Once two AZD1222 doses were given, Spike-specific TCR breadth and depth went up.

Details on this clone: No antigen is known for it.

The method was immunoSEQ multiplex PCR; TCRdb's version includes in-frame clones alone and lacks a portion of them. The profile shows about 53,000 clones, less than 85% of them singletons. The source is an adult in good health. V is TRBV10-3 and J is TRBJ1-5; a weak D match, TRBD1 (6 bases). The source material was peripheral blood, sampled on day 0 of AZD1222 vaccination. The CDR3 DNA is TGTGCCATCAGCCCACAGGGAAATCAGCCCCAGCATTTT. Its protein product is CAISPQGNQPQHF.